Listed here are 25 T cell receptor beta chains from one sample, sequenced in a study of T cells in localized non-small cell lung cancer. Produced via immunoSEQ multiplex PCR; TCRdb's table is partial and in-frame only. The top ten clones hold 21% of a sample with just over 70,000 clones, roughly nine tenths of them seen once. Here the sequenced sample was peripheral blood, taken before any cancer treatment. Receptor source: a male donor older than 55 with stage III squamous cell lung carcinoma.

This rearrangement joins TRBV5-4 to TRBJ2-7; 7 bases fit TRBD1. Germline V gene sequence: CDR1 SGHNT, CDR2 YYREEE (reference sequence). This CDR3 has 14 residues. Trimming cost V 4 bases and J 7 bases; bases outside gene matches: 11. Written as DNA, the CDR3 is TGTGCCAGCAGCAAGGGGACAGTACCTTGGGAGCAGTACTTC. Translating gives CASSKGTVPWEQYF.

The CDR3 DNA reads as TGTGCCAGCAGCCAAGGGACTGGCTTGGGGAATACGCAGTATTTT. It codes for CASSQGTGLGNTQYF. V and J are TRBV4-2 and TRBJ2-3; a weak D match, TRBD2 (5 bases). Trimming removed 1 base from V and 7 bases from J, with 15 bases in between. The germline CDR1 and CDR2 sequences are LGHNA and YNFKEQ. The CDR3 consists of 15 residues.

This chain's CDR3 is CASSPRLAGGHETQYF. The CDR3 DNA reads TGTGCCAGTAGTCCCAGACTAGCGGGGGGGCATGAGACCCAGTACTTC. This chain connects TRBV19 to TRBJ2-5, with 14 bases identical to TRBD2. The germline V gene encodes CDR1 LNHDA and CDR2 SQIVND (reference sequence). V shed 5 bases and J 5 bases; nucleotides not matched to a gene: 7. The CDR3 loop spans 16 amino acids.

The chain has TRBV19 and TRBJ1-2; 7 nucleotides match TRBD1. Germline loops: CDR1 LNHDA, CDR2 SQIVND (reference sequence). The CDR3 totals 15 residues. The junction had 7 bases not matched to a gene; V was cut back by 2 bases and J by 4 bases. The CDR3 DNA sequence: TGTGCCAGTAGTATATCTTACCGGACAGGCTATGGCTACACCTTC. The encoded protein is CASSISYRTGYGYTF.

This clone was counted ten times or more. This chain connects TRBV7-2 to TRBJ1-6, with 7 bases matching TRBD1. Germline loops: CDR1 SGHTA, CDR2 FQGNSA. Unmatched junction bases numbered 3, after V lost 2 bases and J lost 8 bases. The CDR3 sequence is 14 residues long. The CDR3 reads CASSLSGGYSPLHF. For the CDR3, the DNA is TGTGCCAGCAGCTTATCAGGGGGGTATTCACCCCTCCACTTT.

This chain connects TRBV19 to TRBJ1-4; 9 nucleotides match TRBD1. The CDR3 extends over 16 amino acids. The germline V gene has CDR1 LNHDA and CDR2 SQIVND (reference sequence). V was pared by 5 bases and J by 3 bases, with 7 bases of the junction left unmatched. CDR3 DNA: TGTGCCAGTAGTCCCACTCGACAGGGGGCTAATGAAAAACTGTTTTTT. The encoded protein is CASSPTRQGANEKLFF.

The rearrangement uses TRBV6-1 and TRBJ2-5, with D tentatively TRBD1 (5 bases). The CDR3 runs to 14 residues. Germline V CDR1 and CDR2: MNHNS, SASEGT. V gave up 4 bases and J gave up 1 base, with 10 bases separating them. The CDR3 DNA sequence: TGTGCCAGCAGTGCTACAGGACCCCAAGAGACCCAGTACTTC. Protein: CASSATGPQETQYF.

The chain links TRBV7-2 to TRBJ2-7, with TRBD2 matching over 8 bases. Germline CDR1 reads SGHTA; CDR2 reads FQGNSA. The CDR3 length is 16 residues. With 5 bases clipped from V and 4 bases from J, the junction kept 13 bases outside the gene matches. The CDR3 nucleotides read TGTGCCAGCAGCGTCCAGACTAGCGTATATTCTTACGAGCAGTACTTC. Its protein is CASSVQTSVYSYEQYF.

This sequence joins TRBV7-9 and TRBJ1-2; D is unresolved. The germline V gene has CDR1 SEHNR and CDR2 FQNEAQ (reference sequence). The V end was cut by 4 bases, the J end by 0 bases, with 9 bases between. This CDR3 contains 14 residues. CDR3 nucleotide sequence: TGTGCCAGCAGCTCTGCCGCGGCTAACTATGGCTACACCTTC. Its protein product is CASSSAAANYGYTF.

Only one count was recorded for this clone. This chain connects TRBV11-3 to TRBJ1-6, with D unresolved. Trimming took off 5 bases at V and 2 bases at J, with 4 bases between the two ends. The CDR3 consists of 13 residues. CDR1 and CDR2 (germline): SGHNT, YENEEA. The DNA of the CDR3 is TGTGCCAGCAGCCTGACCTATAATTCACCCCTCCACTTT. Protein: CASSLTYNSPLHF. The variable domain in full, with the rest retrieved from reference TRBV11-3 and TRBJ1-6, is EAGVVQSPRYKIIEKKQPVAFWCNPISGHNTLYWYLQNLGQGPELLIRYENEEAVDDSQLPKDRFSAERLKGVDSTLKIQPAELGDSAVYLCASSLTYNSPLHFGNGTRLTVT.

The chain links TRBV28 to TRBJ2-2; D is possibly TRBD1 or TRBD2 (6 bases each). The CDR3 extends over 16 amino acids. Trimming removed 7 bases at V and 4 bases at J, with 19 bases between. Germline V gives CDR1 MDHEN, CDR2 SYDVKM. In nucleotides, the CDR3 is TGTGCCAGCACCGATATGGGGGGCGCCAGCACCGGGGAGCTGTTTTTT. Translated, it gives CASTDMGGASTGELFF.

The chain links TRBV7-9 to TRBJ1-4; D is possibly TRBD1 (5 bases). Trimming took 2 bases from V and 7 from J, leaving 11 bases between them. This CDR3 has 14 residues. The germline V gene encodes CDR1 SEHNR and CDR2 FQNEAQ (reference sequence). CDR3: CASSLLTGGEKLFF. As DNA, the CDR3 is TGTGCCAGCAGCTTACTCACAGGAGGTGAAAAACTGTTTTTT.

The J gene is TRBJ2-5, the V gene TRBV18, with D maybe TRBD2 (5 bases). The CDR3 is made up of 16 amino acids. V shed 2 bases and J shed 2 bases, with 15 bases lying between them. Per the germline V gene, CDR1 is KGHSH and CDR2 is LQKENI. The CDR3 coding sequence is TGTGCCAGCTCACCAGCGGGCCAAATGAAACAAGAGACCCAGTACTTC. It specifies CASSPAGQMKQETQYF.

This sequence joins TRBV2 and TRBJ1-6; D is uncertain. CDR1 and CDR2 from the germline V gene are SNHLY and FYNNEI. The CDR3 consists of 12 residues. Between the trimmed V and J ends, which lost 6 bases and 8 bases, there was a span of 8 bases. The CDR3 loop is CASSYGDSPLHF. In nucleotides, the CDR3 is TGTGCCAGCAGCTACGGAGATTCACCCCTCCACTTT. Full variable domain (rest looked up from reference TRBV2 and TRBJ1-6): EPEVTQTPSHQVTQMGQEVILRCVPISNHLYFYWYRQILGQKVEFLVSFYNNEISEKSEIFDDQFSVERPDGSNFTLKIRSTKLEDSAMYFCASSYGDSPLHFGNGTRLTVT.

The CDR3: CASSLGQGLHTGELFF. The CDR3 DNA reads as TGTGCCAGCAGCTTAGGGCAGGGACTTCACACCGGGGAGCTGTTTTTT. The V call is TRBV7-9, the J call TRBJ2-2; perhaps TRBD2 as D (6 bases). CDR3 length equals 16 residues. Trimming cost V 1 base and J 3 bases, with 12 bases left between them. From germline, CDR1 is SEHNR and CDR2 FQNEAQ (reference sequence).

The chain carries TRBV19 and TRBJ2-7; D unresolved. Per germline, CDR1 LNHDA and CDR2 SQIVND (reference sequence). This CDR3 has 14 amino acids. V lost 3 bases to trimming and J lost 6 bases, with 15 bases between them. CDR3 sequence reads: CASSIRQDRFEQYF. CDR3 DNA: TGTGCCAGTAGTATTAGGCAGGATCGGTTCGAGCAGTACTTC.

The chain has TRBV7-2 and TRBJ2-2, with 10 bases identical to TRBD1. The trim removed 6 bases at V and 7 bases at J, leaving 5 bases unmatched. This CDR3 contains 14 residues. Per germline, CDR1 SGHTA and CDR2 FQGNSA. CDR3 in amino acids: CASRGQGVVGELFF. In DNA, the CDR3 is TGTGCCAGCAGAGGACAGGGGGTTGTCGGGGAGCTGTTTTTT.

The chain couples TRBV4-3 to TRBJ1-6, with unresolved D. CDR1 LGHNA and CDR2 YSLEER come from the germline V gene. V was pared by 2 bases and J by 0 bases, with 8 bases between. This CDR3 is 16 amino acids long. The CDR3 protein is CASSQQISSYNSPLHF. For the CDR3, the DNA is TGCGCCAGCAGCCAACAAATAAGCTCCTATAATTCACCCCTCCACTTT.

CDR3 residues: CASRQQGILNTGELFF. For the CDR3, the DNA is TGTGCCAGTAGACAACAGGGGATACTGAACACCGGGGAGCTGTTTTTT. This chain links TRBV19 with TRBJ2-2; 7 bases are a match to TRBD1. Germline values: CDR1 LNHDA, CDR2 SQIVND (reference sequence). The length of the CDR3 is 16 residues. V was pared by 6 bases and J by 1 base, with 8 bases of the junction left unmatched.

V gene TRBV4-1 combines with J gene TRBJ2-1; D is perhaps TRBD2 (5 bases). Germline values: CDR1 MGHRA, CDR2 YSYEKL. Trimming took 1 base from V and 6 from J, leaving 10 bases between them. The CDR3 extends over 14 amino acids. The CDR3, as DNA: TGCGCCAGCAGCCAAGTCGGGGTTTCCAATGAGCAGTTCTTC. Translated: CASSQVGVSNEQFF.

The chain has TRBV4-2 and TRBJ1-3; D is perhaps TRBD1 (6 bases). CDR1 and CDR2 from the germline V gene are LGHNA and YNFKEQ. V lost 4 bases and J 4 bases, leaving 17 bases between the germline ends. The CDR3 has 16 amino acids. CDR3 nucleotide sequence: TGTGCCAGCAGCCTAAACCCAGGGGCCGGAGGAAACACCATATATTTT. Translating gives CASSLNPGAGGNTIYF.

V is TRBV4-3 and J is TRBJ2-2; 7 nucleotides agree with TRBD1. The junction had 1 base not matched to a gene; V was cut back by 0 bases and J by 3 bases. The germline gives CDR1 LGHNA, CDR2 YSLEER. This CDR3 spans 15 amino acids. In DNA, the CDR3 is TGCGCCAGCAGCCAAGAAACAGGGGACACCGGGGAGCTGTTTTTT. Protein product: CASSQETGDTGELFF.

The CDR3 nucleotides are TGTGCCATCAGTGAGAGACAGGGGGCGGGAAATGAGCAGTTCTTC. It translates to CAISERQGAGNEQFF. The chain uses TRBV10-3 and TRBJ2-1; 10 bases are shared with TRBD1. The ends lost 2 bases at V and 7 bases at J; junction bases unmatched: 5. Germline CDR1 and CDR2: ENHRY and SYGVKD. This CDR3 is 15 amino acids long.

The V and J genes are TRBV29-1 and TRBJ2-1; tentative D call: TRBD2 (7 bases). CDR3 length equals 14 residues. V was trimmed by 5 bases and J by 12 bases, leaving 23 bases between them. CDR1 is SQVTM and CDR2 is ANQGSEA in the germline V gene. The CDR3 DNA sequence: TGCAGCGTTCGTGGGGAGGGGGGACTCCTGGGGCAGTTCTTC. As protein: CSVRGEGGLLGQFF.

The chain has TRBV27 and TRBJ1-3; D is possibly TRBD1 (5 bases). Trimming stripped 7 bases from V and 0 bases from J, with 19 bases between. CDR3 size: 17 residues. Germline V CDR1 and CDR2: MNHEY, SMNVEV (reference sequence). CDR3 protein: CASIQRGYPSSGNTIYF. DNA for the CDR3: TGTGCCAGCATCCAACGGGGCTACCCAAGCTCTGGAAACACCATATATTTT.